This T cell receptor (beta chain) was obtained from a study of Ad26.COV2.S vaccination and SARS-CoV-2 variants. For the study at large: Donor was one of the participants in the Ad26.COV2.S arm of the COV1001 trial. The vaccine Ad26.COV2.S was put into the muscle once, or twice with 56 days between. Study observations and caveats: After vaccination, substantial breadth of spike-specific CD8+ and CD4+ responses was reported.

The sample's treatment: 19 received Ad26.COV2.S at low or high dose, single or two shots; several received placebo; per-sample allocation not given. Collection of samples fell on day 63 after the first vaccine or placebo injection. As its vector, the vaccine had Ad26, which expressed Wuhan-strain SARS-CoV-2 spike. About this clone itself: Its antigen is unidentified.

The data were produced by immunoSEQ multiplex PCR, yet TCRdb's version contains in-frame clones alone and is incomplete. This table holds about 410,000 clones, about nine tenths found once. With 4 bases removed from V and 4 bases from J, the gap between germline ends came to 19 bases. The CDR3 is made up of 16 amino acids. CDR1 is LNHDA and CDR2 is SQIVND in the germline V gene (reference sequence). The genes are TRBV19 and TRBJ1-2; D might be TRBD1 (5 bases). The input for sequencing was peripheral blood, taken in a trial of Ad26.COV2.S vaccine versus placebo. This sequence was found in a person aged 18-60 years who received the Ad26.COV2.S COVID-19 vaccine or a placebo. The DNA for the CDR3 is TGTGCCAGTAGTACCTCGGGGCTGTCGGCTATCTATGGCTACACCTTC. This codes for CASSTSGLSAIYGYTF.